Listed here is a single T cell receptor beta chain. No cognate antigen has been identified for it. Nothing much larger sits one base from this clone, and base qualities are not available. These data originate in a study of post-analysis software for immune sequencing data (dated by TCRdb to between 2014 and 2016). A note on the overall study: Disease courses on record covered relapsing-remitting, secondary progressive and progressive-relapsing multiple sclerosis, though some patients had no subtype annotation. Patient repertoires were compared against about a dozen previously published healthy control repertoires from donors aged roughly 6 to 25 years. A subset of samples was prepared in parallel using single-end sample barcoding, then pooled and co-amplified after Illumina adapter ligation. General findings and caveats noted by the study authors: The multiple sclerosis patient group was slightly younger than the control group. Multiple sclerosis patients had significantly lower normalized Chao1 diversity than controls, a result that suggests substantial peripheral T-cell clonal expansion. Strong co-clustering of samples prepared in the same batch was shown by direct clustering with F measure, prompting a batch-effect correction. Patients showed significantly higher frequencies than controls for 4 or 5 TRBV segments, among them TRBV5-6, TRBV5-1 and TRBV20-1.

Via the germline V gene, CDR1 is MNHNS and CDR2 SASEGT. The junction shows trimming of 4 bases on V and 14 bases on J, plus 18 bases between the germline ends. CDR3 length: 14 amino acids, cysteine to phenylalanine. Only the CDR3 DNA is retained, 42 bases long and in frame from the first base. The library was produced with PCR. Reads for this sample came from an Illumina HiSeq 2500. Unique molecular identifiers were incorporated into TCR beta cDNA libraries to reduce PCR and sequencing biases. Per 1 to 10 million input T cells, some 500,000 cDNA molecules were obtained, such that each molecule approximated one T cell. The same protocol used for the earlier healthy control dataset was applied to prepare and sequence the patient libraries. Within a given batch, samples were prepared together, multiplexed and sequenced on the same HiSeq lane. In the authors' own workflow: MIGEC was used to process the raw barcoded reads, and molecular identifier groups with only a single read were discarded before consensus assembly and CDR3 extraction. Clonotype tables were post-analysed with VDJtools, and diversity was normalized by down-sampling all datasets to the smallest sample size. Repertoire overlap clustering matched CDR3 amino acid but not nucleotide sequences to correct batch-related cross-sample contamination. TCRdb trimmed public reads at Q25 via fastp, called clones via MiXCR and kept in-frame beta chains. Rows are combined by CDR3 protein, so each entry shows the most common genes and DNA. TCRdb's processing, not the authors' own work, is the source of the V and J calls. In all, the sample holds 430,000 or so distinct CDR3 sequences, and 39% of those were seen once. The ten biggest clones cover approximately 7.1% of the sample.

To demonstrate the VDJtools post-analysis software, the study profiled TCR beta repertoires from the peripheral blood of under 15 young patients with multiple sclerosis. The multiple sclerosis patients were children and adolescents ranging in age from 6 to 15 years. The chain was built from TRBV6-1 and TRBJ1-6, with no D gene named confidently. The receptor comes from a girl under 10 years old with multiple sclerosis. The sample was blood. The DNA is TGTGCCAGCAGTGTCTCCACCGCTTTGCCTACCCTCCACTTT. Its protein product is CASSVSTALPTLHF.